This TCR beta chain was profiled in a study of T cells after yellow fever vaccination. Findings and caveats of the study: Of the clonotypes, a small share occurred in both CD4 and CD8 compartments.

TCRdb reanalysed the 5' RACE reads using MiXCR and keeps one entry per CDR3 protein. The sample yields 150,000 to 200,000 distinct CDR3 sequences, approximately 10% seen once. The table lists this clonotype with a few counts. As yet, its antigen is unknown. Trimming removed 3 bases from V and 4 bases from J; junction bases left unmatched: 11. The CDR3 is 17 residues long. CDR1 is SQVTM and CDR2 is ANQGSEA in the germline V gene. The sequence came from a man aged 18 to 29 who received the YFV17D yellow fever vaccine. The chain is built from TRBV29-1 and TRBJ2-1, with 11 nucleotides matching TRBD1. The source was CD8+ T cells sorted from PBMCs, collected 15 days after the yellow fever booster vaccination. The CDR3 spells CSVEGDTGTGGYNEQFF. CDR3 sequence (DNA): TGCAGCGTTGAGGGCGACACCGGGACAGGGGGATACAATGAGCAGTTCTTC.